This passage covers 29 T cell receptor beta chains from one sample sequenced in a study of T cells after yellow fever vaccination. TCRdb called the 5' RACE reads again in MiXCR, with one record for every CDR3 protein. Of 500,000 to 650,000 distinct CDR3 sequences listed, 9% to 15% are singletons. This sample comprised PBMCs, obtained on the day of the yellow fever booster vaccination. The origin of the receptors is a man aged 25-45 years who received the YFV17D yellow fever vaccine.

This chain joins TRBV7-9 and TRBJ2-1; tentatively, D is TRBD1 (5 bases). This CDR3 is 15 amino acids long. The V gene's germline CDR1 is SEHNR and CDR2 FQNEAQ (reference sequence). V was cut by 5 bases and J by 7 bases, with 18 bases left in between. The CDR3 region is CASSLQVSYANEQFF. CDR3 DNA sequence: TGTGCCAGCAGCCTACAGGTCTCGTACGCGAATGAGCAGTTCTTC.

This clonotype was seen a handful of times. The chain is built from TRBV5-5 and TRBJ1-4, with 7 nucleotides matching TRBD1. CDR1 is SGHKS, CDR2 YYEKEE, per germline (reference sequence). The CDR3 contains 15 residues. V lost 4 bases and J lost 5; bases outside the gene matches: 8. The CDR3 spells CASSPGDRGNEKLFF. The CDR3 DNA is TGTGCCAGCAGCCCCGGGGACAGAGGAAATGAAAAACTGTTTTTT. Full variable domain (missing parts from reference TRBV5-5 and TRBJ1-4): DAGVTQSPTHLIKTRGQQVTLRCSPISGHKSVSWYQQVLGQGPQFIFQYYEKEERGRGNFPDRFSARQFPNYSSELNVNALLLGDSALYLCASSPGDRGNEKLFFGSGTQLSVL.

This clonotype has only a few counts. V and J are TRBV23-1 and TRBJ1-1; D possibly corresponds to TRBD1 (5 bases). TRBV23-1 carries the ORF label, with uncertain function. The CDR3 runs 14 residues. The V end was cut by 0 bases, the J end by 5 bases, with 10 bases between. Here the CDR3 DNA reads TGCGCCAGCAGTCAATCCCCACAGGAGACTGAAGCTTTCTTT. Its translation: CASSQSPQETEAFF.

The rearrangement links TRBV10-3 to TRBJ2-5, with D tentatively TRBD2 (7 bases). The CDR3 extends over 13 amino acids. Trimming removed 2 bases from V and 4 bases from J, with 8 bases in between. Germline V gene sequence: CDR1 ENHRY, CDR2 SYGVKD. The CDR3, as DNA: TGTGCCATCAGTGAGAGGGGGGGAGAGACCCAGTACTTC. It yields the protein CAISERGGETQYF.

This clonotype came up a few times. The rearrangement uses TRBV12-3 or TRBV12-4 and TRBJ2-7; tentative D call: TRBD1 (6 bases). This CDR3 contains 13 residues. Trimming removed 7 bases at V and 0 bases at J, with 10 bases between. The CDR3 bases are TGTGCCAGCACCCGGACAGCCTCCTACGAGCAGTACTTC. It specifies CASTRTASYEQYF.

The CDR3 protein is CASNNGEGWFF. CDR3 nucleotides: TGTGCCAGCAATAATGGGGAGGGGTGGTTCTTC. The chain links TRBV25-1 to TRBJ2-1, with 7 bases identical to TRBD2. CDR1 and CDR2 (germline): MGHDK, SYGVNS. The CDR3 is made up of 11 amino acids. The J segment lost 15 bases and the V segment lost 7 bases, leaving 9 bases of the junction unmatched.

This clonotype was counted between two and nine times. The chain joins TRBV20-1 to TRBJ2-3; D not resolved. The germline gives CDR1 DFQATT, CDR2 SNEGSKA (reference sequence). The CDR3 runs 12 residues. Deletions cut 3 bases from V and 4 bases from J, with 8 bases between. The CDR3 nucleotides are TGCAGTGCTAGCCTGGACCCAGATACGCAGTATTTT. It encodes CSASLDPDTQYF.

V gene TRBV14 combines with J gene TRBJ2-1; 7 bases are a match to TRBD2. The V and J ends lost 1 base and 10 bases, in that order; junction bases with no gene match: 10. There are 15 residues in the CDR3. Germline loops: CDR1 SGHDN, CDR2 FVKESK. The CDR3 loop is CASSQVLTSLREQFF. CDR3 DNA: TGTGCCAGCAGCCAAGTCCTGACTAGCCTCCGGGAGCAGTTCTTC.

The chain joins TRBV30 to TRBJ2-6; no reliable D call. V lost 5 bases to trimming and J lost 2 bases, with 10 bases between them. CDR1 is GTSNPN, CDR2 SVGIG, per germline (reference sequence). This CDR3 has 14 amino acids. CDR3 in amino acids: CAWGIITGANVLTF. The CDR3 DNA sequence: TGTGCCTGGGGGATTATTACTGGGGCCAACGTCCTGACTTTC.

This clonotype was observed a handful of times. This chain links TRBV20-1 with TRBJ2-1; possible D gene TRBD2, 5 bases. This CDR3 is built from 15 residues. V lost 0 bases, J lost 3 bases, and 12 bases lay in between. Per germline, CDR1 DFQATT and CDR2 SNEGSKA (reference sequence). The CDR3 bases are TGCAGTGCTAGAGATATGAGGGCGGACTACAATGAGCAGTTCTTC. It codes for CSARDMRADYNEQFF.

This chain's CDR3 is CASSPGTVEEALHF. In DNA form, the CDR3 reads TGCGCCAGCAGCCCGGGGACGGTTGAGGAGGCCCTCCACTTT. The rearrangement links TRBV5-1 to TRBJ1-6; D may be TRBD1 (5 bases). The CDR3 contains 14 residues. The V end was cut by 4 bases, the J end by 14 bases, with 19 bases between. Germline CDR1 SGHRS, CDR2 YFSETQ.

This clonotype was seen only a few times. The CDR3 loop reads CASAGTGTTGELFF. The CDR3 coding sequence is TGTGCCAGTGCCGGGACAGGGACCACCGGGGAGCTGTTTTTT. The chain uses TRBV25-1 and TRBJ2-2; 9 bases match TRBD1. Trimming took 9 bases from V and 4 from J; bases not matched to a gene: 6. The CDR3 spans 14 residues. Germline loops: CDR1 MGHDK, CDR2 SYGVNS.

The chain employs TRBV28 and TRBJ2-3, with a tentative D call TRBD2 (6 bases). V was cut by 6 bases and J by 2 bases, with 15 bases left in between. Germline values: CDR1 MDHEN, CDR2 SYDVKM. This CDR3 is built from 15 residues. CDR3 protein: CASRLRLEITDTQYF. The CDR3 DNA sequence: TGTGCCAGCAGACTAAGACTAGAAATCACAGATACGCAGTATTTT.

This clonotype came up a few times. The CDR3 loop is CASSQVVTGAGLQETQYF. In DNA, the CDR3 is TGCGCCAGCAGCCAAGTTGTGACGGGGGCTGGGTTGCAAGAGACCCAGTACTTC. The gene calls are TRBV4-3 and TRBJ2-5; D is tentatively TRBD1 or TRBD2 (6 bases each). Trimming shortened V by 1 base and J by 2 bases, and 20 bases separated the two germline ends. CDR1 and CDR2 (germline): LGHNA, YSLEER. The CDR3 contains 18 residues.

CDR3 DNA sequence: TGTGCCAGCAGCACAATCACCGGGACAGGAGGATACGAGCAGTACTTC. This gives the protein CASSTITGTGGYEQYF. The rearrangement links TRBV11-2 to TRBJ2-7; 8 bases fit TRBD1. V was pared by 5 bases and J by 4 bases, with 13 bases of the junction left unmatched. Looked up from germline, CDR1 is SGHAT and CDR2 is FQNNGV. This CDR3 region has 16 residues.

The V call is TRBV15, the J call TRBJ2-7, with 7 bases matching TRBD2. The CDR3 is made up of 15 amino acids. Germline CDR1 is LNHNV and CDR2 is YYDKDF (reference sequence). Trimming cost V 1 base and J 3 bases; bases outside gene matches: 6. CDR3 DNA sequence: TGTGCCACCAGCAGAGTCTTGCGGGAGCGCTACGAGCAGTACTTC. Translated: CATSRVLRERYEQYF.

This clonotype was seen only a few times. This chain uses TRBV29-1 with TRBJ2-5; possible D gene TRBD2, 6 bases. Trimming shortened V by 8 bases and J by 5 bases, and 27 bases separated the two germline ends. Germline loops: CDR1 SQVTM, CDR2 ANQGSEA. CDR3 size: 16 residues. CDR3 sequence: CSSTGVGGPRAETQYF. CDR3 sequence (DNA): TGCAGCTCAACTGGGGTCGGGGGACCAAGGGCTGAGACCCAGTACTTC.

This rearrangement joins TRBV7-9 to TRBJ2-2; D is uncertain. There are 13 residues in the CDR3. Germline lookup yields CDR1 SEHNR and CDR2 FQNEAQ (reference sequence). V was cut by 5 bases and J by 8 bases, with 12 bases left in between. The CDR3 nucleotides are TGTGCCAGCAGCCCCGCGTTAACTGGGGAGCTGTTTTTT. This gives the protein CASSPALTGELFF.

This clonotype occurred many times. V usage is TRBV20-1 and J usage is TRBJ2-1; D may correspond to TRBD1 or TRBD2 (6 bases each). V gave up 0 bases and J gave up 4 bases, with 13 bases separating them. Germline V gene sequence: CDR1 DFQATT, CDR2 SNEGSKA (reference sequence). The CDR3 runs to 15 residues. Written as DNA, the CDR3 is TGCAGTGCTAGAGATCCGGGGGCGCGGTACAATGAGCAGTTCTTC. This sequence encodes CSARDPGARYNEQFF.

J is TRBJ2-7 and V is TRBV20-1, with TRBD2 as a possible D gene (6 bases). The V gene's germline CDR1 is DFQATT and CDR2 SNEGSKA (reference sequence). CDR3 length: 17 amino acids. The V end lost 0 bases, the J end lost 0 bases, and 18 bases lay between the germline ends. In nucleotides, the CDR3 is TGCAGTGCTAGAGATCTGGAGGGGCCGGGGAGCTCCTACGAGCAGTACTTC. As protein: CSARDLEGPGSSYEQYF.

V gene TRBV6-2 or TRBV6-3 combines with J gene TRBJ1-4, with D tentatively TRBD1 (6 bases). V lost 4 bases and J lost 7, with 13 bases in between. Germline V gene data show CDR1 as MNHEY and CDR2 as SVGEGT. CDR3 size: 14 residues. CDR3 region: CASSSTGFREKLFF. The DNA for the CDR3 is TGTGCCAGCAGTTCCACAGGGTTTCGTGAAAAACTGTTTTTT.

This clonotype was observed a handful of times. The chain uses TRBV5-1 and TRBJ2-2; 8 bases line up with TRBD2. The CDR3 runs to 17 residues. Germline CDR1 SGHRS, CDR2 YFSETQ. J lost 3 bases, V lost 0 bases, and 7 bases had no gene match. The chain's CDR3 is CASSLAVRGRYTGELFF. The CDR3 nucleotides read TGCGCCAGCAGCTTGGCCGTGCGCGGGAGGTACACCGGGGAGCTGTTTTTT.

This clonotype was counted a few times. This rearrangement joins TRBV6-2 or TRBV6-3 to TRBJ2-3; D is unclear. The CDR3 loop spans 18 amino acids. Deletions cut 6 bases from V and 4 bases from J, with 26 bases between. CDR1 and CDR2 (germline): MNHEY, SVGEGT. The CDR3 DNA follows: TGTGCCAGCAGATCAGTCCTGAGGCCCGGGCGGATCCCAGATACGCAGTATTTT. As protein: CASRSVLRPGRIPDTQYF.

This clonotype came up a few times. This chain connects TRBV25-1 to TRBJ2-1; no reliable D call. This CDR3 spans 13 amino acids. CDR1 and CDR2 from the germline V gene are MGHDK and SYGVNS. Trimming cost V 2 bases and J 9 bases, with 11 bases left between them. CDR3 residues: CASSELAAGEQFF. The CDR3 nucleotides read TGTGCCAGCAGTGAACTGGCTGCCGGTGAGCAGTTCTTC.

The chain carries TRBV4-3 and TRBJ2-2; 8 nucleotides align to TRBD1. The CDR3 contains 19 residues. V lost 0 bases and J lost 0; bases outside the gene matches: 9. CDR1 LGHNA and CDR2 YSLEER come from the germline V gene. The CDR3 DNA is TGCGCCAGCAGCCAAGATCCCACAGGGGGTATCGCGAACACCGGGGAGCTGTTTTTT. It codes for CASSQDPTGGIANTGELFF.

This chain uses TRBV12-3 or TRBV12-4 with TRBJ2-3; 9 nucleotides align to TRBD1. The CDR3 runs to 15 residues. V was pared by 4 bases and J by 2 bases, with 4 bases of the junction left unmatched. The CDR3, as DNA: TGTGCCAGCAGTTCACAGGGGGCGTTCACAGATACGCAGTATTTT. Its translation is CASSSQGAFTDTQYF.

This clonotype has a handful of counts. V usage is TRBV18 and J usage is TRBJ2-7; TRBD1 agrees at 10 bases. The CDR3 runs 16 residues. Germline assignment: CDR1 KGHSH and CDR2 LQKENI. V was clipped by 3 bases and J by 2 bases; unmatched bases: 7. The CDR3 protein is CASSPRRGQGTYEQYF. The CDR3 coding sequence is TGTGCCAGCTCACCTCGGCGGGGACAGGGGACCTACGAGCAGTACTTC.

This clonotype was seen only a few times. The rearrangement links TRBV5-1 to TRBJ2-5; 9 nucleotides line up with TRBD2. The CDR3 runs 16 residues. Germline V gives CDR1 SGHRS, CDR2 YFSETQ. V trimming: 3 bases; J trimming: 5 bases; junction bases outside the gene matches: 11. This CDR3 reads CASSYSYSGSLETQYF. DNA of the CDR3: TGCGCCAGCAGCTATTCATATAGCGGGAGCCTGGAGACCCAGTACTTC. Filled out from reference TRBV5-1 and TRBJ2-5, the complete variable domain reads KAGVTQTPRYLIKTRGQQVTLSCSPISGHRSVSWYQQTPGQGLQFLFEYFSETQRNKGNFPGRFSGRQFSNSRSEMNVSTLELGDSALYLCASSYSYSGSLETQYFGPGTRLLVL.

The V and J genes are TRBV4-1 and TRBJ2-3; D is uncertain. CDR3 length: 16 amino acids. Germline V lookup: CDR1 MGHRA, CDR2 YSYEKL. The V gene lost 1 base and the J gene lost 0 bases, with 11 bases spanning the gap. The CDR3 region is CASSQVNLVSTDTQYF. CDR3 nucleotides: TGCGCCAGCAGCCAAGTTAATTTGGTCAGCACAGATACGCAGTATTTT.